This T cell receptor beta chain was observed in a study of T cells after yellow fever vaccination. TCRdb reprocessed the 5' RACE reads with MiXCR, giving one entry per CDR3 protein. The sample has a few hundred thousand distinct CDR3 sequences, around 4.9% seen once. The V and J ends lost 2 bases and 0 bases respectively, with 4 bases between them. The CDR3 extends over 14 amino acids. CDR1 is MNHNY, CDR2 SVGAGI, per germline (reference sequence). This clonotype has ten or more counts. Its antigen is not identified. Study observations and caveats: Post-booster reappearance was seen for most primary-vaccination clones (96% CD4, around 90% CD8). Overall, a small share of clonotypes was seen in both CD4 and CD8 compartments.

The sample in question was CD4+ T cells sorted from PBMCs, obtained on the day of the yellow fever booster vaccination. The sequence derives from a man aged 18 to 35 who received the YFV17D yellow fever vaccine. The rearrangement uses TRBV6-6 and TRBJ1-4; no clear D. The CDR3 DNA follows: TGTGCCAGCAGTTACCTTGCAACTAATGAAAAACTGTTTTTT. Encoded protein: CASSYLATNEKLFF.